Below are 15 T cell receptor beta chains sequenced from a single sample in a study of control samples from healthy donors and cancer patients. Here immunoSEQ multiplex PCR was the method, and the copy in TCRdb shows in-frame clones only, minus some. The sample carries approximately 110,000 clones, roughly 89% recorded once. The sample consisted of blood. The receptors originated from a woman aged 45-60 years in good health.

The chain has TRBV7-7 and TRBJ1-3; D gene ambiguous. This CDR3 comprises 15 residues. Germline-derived CDR1 and CDR2 are SSHAT and FNYEAQ (reference sequence). V dropped 1 base and J dropped 0 bases, with 7 bases sitting between them. CDR3 in DNA: TGTGCCAGCAGCTTAGACGTGAGCTCTGGAAACACCATATATTTT. Translating it yields CASSLDVSSGNTIYF.

This clone was counted only a few times. The genes are TRBV7-9 and TRBJ1-2; D is ambiguous. CDR1 SEHNR and CDR2 FQNEAQ come from the germline V gene (reference sequence). The CDR3 extends over 15 amino acids. V was clipped by 5 bases and J by 2 bases, with 15 bases between them. CDR3 protein: CASSPQSGYNYGYTF. DNA of the CDR3: TGTGCCAGCAGCCCCCAATCGGGGTACAACTATGGCTACACCTTC.

V is TRBV7-2 and J is TRBJ1-5, with TRBD1 matching over 7 bases. This CDR3 spans 13 amino acids. Trimming at V came to 5 bases and at J to 5 bases, leaving 3 bases not matched to a gene. CDR1 is SGHTA and CDR2 is FQGNSA in the germline V gene. The CDR3 loop is CASSPQGDQPQHF. Written as DNA, the CDR3 is TGTGCCAGCAGCCCGCAGGGGGATCAGCCCCAGCATTTT.

This clone was counted a few times. The chain has TRBV7-9 and TRBJ2-1; 9 bases fit TRBD1. V lost 6 bases, J lost 0 bases, and 6 bases stayed unmatched. Per the germline V gene, CDR1 is SEHNR and CDR2 is FQNEAQ (reference sequence). The CDR3 is made up of 16 amino acids. The CDR3 protein is CASRRQGGSSYNEQFF. The CDR3 nucleotides read TGTGCCAGCAGACGACAGGGGGGAAGCTCCTACAATGAGCAGTTCTTC.

The CDR3 region has the DNA TGCGCCAGCAGCCAAGATAGGGTTAGCGGGACTAGCACAGATACGCAGTATTTT. Translation gives CASSQDRVSGTSTDTQYF. This chain uses TRBV4-3 with TRBJ2-3; 8 bases align to TRBD2. V lost 0 bases, J lost 0 bases, and 8 bases stayed unmatched. This CDR3 is built from 18 residues. Germline loops: CDR1 LGHNA, CDR2 YSLEER.

This clone was seen only once. The rearrangement links TRBV27 to TRBJ2-2; 8 bases line up with TRBD2. The V segment lost 5 bases and the J segment 2 bases; nucleotides outside the gene matches: 16. The germline V gene encodes CDR1 MNHEY and CDR2 SMNVEV (reference sequence). This CDR3 is 19 amino acids long. This CDR3 is CASSPFWGPGLGNTGELFF. The CDR3 region has the DNA TGTGCCAGCAGTCCATTTTGGGGTCCGGGACTAGGTAACACCGGGGAGCTGTTTTTT.

The rearrangement joins TRBV6-5 to TRBJ1-6; the match to TRBD1 covers 8 bases. Germline loops: CDR1 MNHEY, CDR2 SVGAGI. V shed 7 bases, J shed 8 bases, and the junction held 10 bases outside the gene matches. CDR3 length equals 15 residues. In DNA form, the CDR3 reads TGTGCCAGCAACCCGACAGGGGCGGTACATTCACCCCTCCACTTT. Translation gives CASNPTGAVHSPLHF.

The chain uses TRBV15 and TRBJ2-3; 7 positions match TRBD2. CDR3 length: 18 amino acids. Trimming took 2 bases from V and 0 from J; bases not matched to a gene: 11. From germline, CDR1 is LNHNV and CDR2 YYDKDF (reference sequence). The CDR3 loop is CATSRQSLSGSSTDTQYF. CDR3 DNA sequence: TGTGCCACCAGCAGACAATCCCTTAGCGGGTCTAGCACAGATACGCAGTATTTT. The variable domain in full, with the rest retrieved from reference TRBV15 and TRBJ2-3, is DAMVIQNPRYQVTQFGKPVTLSCSQTLNHNVMYWYQQKSSQAPKLLFHYYDKDFNNEADTPDNFQSRRPNTSFCFLDIRSPGLGDTAMYLCATSRQSLSGSSTDTQYFGPGTRLTVL.

This rearrangement joins TRBV15 to TRBJ1-1; TRBD1 matches at 8 bases. CDR3 length: 15 residues. Germline CDR1 reads LNHNV; CDR2 reads YYDKDF (reference sequence). J lost 1 base, V lost 3 bases, and 4 bases had no gene match. CDR3 amino acids: CATSRGGQGNTEAFF. CDR3 in DNA: TGTGCCACCAGCAGGGGAGGACAGGGGAACACTGAAGCTTTCTTT.

V usage is TRBV10-3 and J usage is TRBJ2-3; no reliable D call. This CDR3 is 12 amino acids long. Germline-derived CDR1 and CDR2 are ENHRY and SYGVKD. The V end was cut by 3 bases, the J end by 6 bases, with 7 bases between. The CDR3 reads CAISEGSDTQYF. The CDR3 DNA reads TGTGCCATCAGTGAAGGCTCTGATACGCAGTATTTT.

The rearrangement links TRBV29-1 to TRBJ2-2; D unclear. From germline, CDR1 is SQVTM and CDR2 ANQGSEA. Trimming pared 5 bases from V and 0 bases from J, leaving 7 bases between. This CDR3 region has 13 residues. CDR3 in amino acids: CSVRHANTGELFF. As DNA, the CDR3 is TGCAGCGTTCGACATGCGAACACCGGGGAGCTGTTTTTT.

J is TRBJ1-2 and V is TRBV6-5; D is unclear. In germline, CDR1 is MNHEY, CDR2 SVGAGI. The CDR3 consists of 13 residues. The ends were cut back, 6 bases at V and 2 bases at J, with 10 bases in the middle. The CDR3 is CASSPDGNYGYTF. The CDR3 DNA sequence: TGTGCCAGCAGCCCGGACGGAAACTATGGCTACACCTTC.

The chain is built from TRBV6-5 and TRBJ1-3; maybe TRBD1 (6 bases). Germline V gene sequence: CDR1 MNHEY, CDR2 SVGAGI. The CDR3 is 14 residues long. V lost 6 bases and J 1 base, leaving 10 bases between the germline ends. CDR3 amino acids: CASRYTGSGNTIYF. CDR3 nucleotide sequence: TGTGCCAGCAGATATACAGGGTCTGGAAACACCATATATTTT.

V is TRBV11-3 and J is TRBJ2-1, with 11 bases that match TRBD2. The germline gives CDR1 SGHNT, CDR2 YENEEA. The CDR3 contains 16 residues. The ends lost 5 bases at V and 2 bases at J; junction bases unmatched: 5. Written as DNA, the CDR3 is TGTGCCAGCAGCCGTAGCGGGGGGGCCCCCTACAATGAGCAGTTCTTC. Its translation: CASSRSGGAPYNEQFF.

The chain links TRBV12-3 or TRBV12-4 to TRBJ1-3; D uncertain. The V and J ends lost 5 bases and 2 bases respectively, with 4 bases between them. This CDR3 has 12 amino acids. The CDR3 loop reads CASSPTGNTIYF. The CDR3 DNA sequence: TGTGCCAGCAGTCCAACTGGAAACACCATATATTTT.